Shown below are 14 T cell receptor beta chains from a single sample sequenced in a study of blood T cells in healthy people across ages. Then a second PCR, running roughly 7 to 11 cycles, was carried out with a sample-barcoded 5' primer and a J-beta primer mix. TCRdb re-called the 5' RACE reads through MiXCR, storing one row per CDR3 protein. Among over 700,000 distinct CDR3 sequences, approximately 25% were seen once, and the ten largest hold 9.4%. A further study also used this sample, focusing on T cells of mothers and their children.

Sequencing was performed on blood. The receptors here all came from a boy between 5 and 17 years old in good health.

The chain is built from TRBV12-3 or TRBV12-4 and TRBJ2-7, with TRBD2 as a possible D gene (6 bases). Trimming left V 3 bases short and J 5 bases short, with 14 bases between. CDR3 length: 14 residues. The CDR3 sequence: CASSFGGTVNEQYF. The CDR3 DNA is TGTGCCAGCAGTTTCGGCGGGACTGTCAACGAGCAGTACTTC.

Points on this clonotype: Germline is not matched at one junction end, which may reflect a read error. The genes are TRBV28 and TRBJ1-4; no clear D gene. The germline gives CDR1 MDHEN, CDR2 SYDVKM. The CDR3 spans 12 residues. CDR3 sequence (DNA): TGTGCTAGCAGTTTCGAGGAGGAAAAACTGTTTTTT. It translates to CASSFEEEKLFF.

V is TRBV20-1 and J is TRBJ2-3; the D gene is possibly TRBD2 (6 bases). Looked up from germline, CDR1 is DFQATT and CDR2 is SNEGSKA (reference sequence). CDR3 length: 14 residues. V was shortened by 5 bases and J by 9 bases, with 21 bases between the two germline ends. The CDR3 DNA sequence: TGCAGTGCTTCCGATTGGGCCATACGGGGGACGCAGTATTTT. Translation gives CSASDWAIRGTQYF.

This clonotype has only a few counts. The chain uses TRBV6-2 or TRBV6-3 and TRBJ1-5; D ambiguous. V lost 8 bases and J 4 bases, leaving 3 bases between the germline ends. The CDR3 has 10 amino acids. Germline V gives CDR1 MNHEY, CDR2 SVGEGT. CDR3 loop: CASGNQPQHF. The CDR3 DNA reads as TGTGCCAGCGGGAATCAGCCCCAGCATTTT.

The gene calls are TRBV7-9 and TRBJ2-1; D perhaps matches TRBD1 (5 bases). CDR3 length: 13 residues. The germline CDR1 and CDR2 sequences are SEHNR and FQNEAQ (reference sequence). V was clipped by 5 bases and J by 9 bases, with 14 bases between them. The CDR3 region has the DNA TGTGCCAGCAGCCCAACCACAGGATTTGAGCAGTTCTTC. It codes for CASSPTTGFEQFF.

This rearrangement joins TRBV20-1 to TRBJ2-7, with D perhaps matching TRBD2 (5 bases). Germline CDR1 reads DFQATT; CDR2 reads SNEGSKA (reference sequence). The CDR3 spans 13 residues. Trimming removed 4 bases at V and 3 bases at J, with 13 bases between. The CDR3 reads CSAKDWRVYEQYF. CDR3 DNA: TGCAGTGCTAAAGATTGGCGGGTCTACGAGCAGTACTTC.

The V gene is TRBV6-5, the J gene TRBJ2-1; D gene uncertain. V lost 2 bases to trimming and J lost 8 bases, with 19 bases between them. The CDR3 totals 16 residues. The germline V gene encodes CDR1 MNHEY and CDR2 SVGAGI. The CDR3 sequence: CASSYLARASRDEQFF. The DNA for the CDR3 is TGTGCCAGCAGTTACCTTGCTAGGGCCTCACGGGATGAGCAGTTCTTC.

A few counts support this clonotype. The V call is TRBV20-1, the J call TRBJ1-4; a weak D match, TRBD1 (5 bases). The CDR3 runs to 13 residues. V was shortened by 6 bases and J by 0 bases, with 8 bases between the two germline ends. The germline V gene encodes CDR1 DFQATT and CDR2 SNEGSKA (reference sequence). In DNA form, the CDR3 reads TGCAGTGCCAGGGATGCAACTAATGAAAAACTGTTTTTT. Its protein is CSARDATNEKLFF.

This clonotype came up a few times. The chain carries TRBV12-3 or TRBV12-4 and TRBJ2-7, with D possibly TRBD1 on 6 matching bases. The CDR3 is 13 residues long. Trimming pared 2 bases from V and 4 bases from J, leaving 9 bases between. This CDR3 is CASSLRQEYEQYF. The CDR3 region has the DNA TGTGCCAGCAGTTTAAGACAGGAGTACGAGCAGTACTTC.

The chain links TRBV28 to TRBJ2-7, with D possibly matching TRBD2 (6 bases). The length of the CDR3 is 15 residues. Germline V gene data show CDR1 as MDHEN and CDR2 as SYDVKM. V lost 6 bases, J lost 12 bases, and 27 bases lay in between. The CDR3 sequence is CASREAGPSPSAGYF. CDR3 nucleotide sequence: TGTGCCAGCAGGGAGGCGGGGCCATCCCCGTCCGCGGGGTACTTC.

This clonotype was counted a few times. The chain uses TRBV6-5 and TRBJ1-6, with 7 bases matching TRBD1. The V gene's germline CDR1 is MNHEY and CDR2 SVGAGI. The CDR3 length is 16 residues. The trim removed 4 bases at V and 6 bases at J, leaving 9 bases unmatched. The CDR3 DNA follows: TGTGCCAGCAGTTTCCCAACAGGGGTCGGTAATTCACCCCTCCACTTT. Translation: CASSFPTGVGNSPLHF.

The rearrangement uses TRBV5-5 and TRBJ1-4; D possibly corresponds to TRBD1 (6 bases). Trimming stripped 4 bases from V and 8 bases from J, with 12 bases between. This CDR3 has 13 amino acids. The germline V gene encodes CDR1 SGHKS and CDR2 YYEKEE (reference sequence). CDR3 residues: CASSGQKVEKLFF. DNA of the CDR3: TGTGCCAGCAGCGGACAGAAGGTAGAAAAACTGTTTTTT.

This clonotype was seen more than once but under ten times. This chain joins TRBV7-9 and TRBJ1-4; D may be TRBD1 (6 bases). This CDR3 region has 15 residues. Germline V gene lookup returns CDR1 SEHNR and CDR2 FQNEAQ (reference sequence). The V gene lost 4 bases and the J gene lost 3 bases, with 12 bases spanning the gap. CDR3 amino acids: CASSSRQDPNEKLFF. The CDR3 DNA reads TGTGCCAGCAGCTCCCGACAGGATCCTAATGAAAAACTGTTTTTT. Using reference TRBV7-9 and TRBJ1-4 for the parts outside the CDR3, the full variable domain is DTGVSQNPRHKITKRGQNVTFRCDPISEHNRLYWYRQTLGQGPEFLTYFQNEAQLEKSRLLSDRFSAERPKGSFSTLEIQRTEQGDSAMYLCASSSRQDPNEKLFFGSGTQLSVL.

The rearrangement joins TRBV5-1 to TRBJ2-6; no clear D. This CDR3 has 14 residues. Looked up from germline, CDR1 is SGHRS and CDR2 is YFSETQ. Trimming removed 4 bases from V and 0 bases from J, with 5 bases in between. CDR3 coding DNA: TGCGCCAGCAGCATCAGCTCTGGGGCCAACGTCCTGACTTTC. Its protein product is CASSISSGANVLTF.